This T cell receptor (beta chain) came from a study of T-cell memory formation after mild COVID-19. TCRdb re-called the 5' RACE reads with MiXCR, one entry per CDR3 protein. The table lists around 300,000 distinct CDR3 sequences, 7.5% to 9.5% of them singletons. This clonotype was found a few times. V lost 0 bases to trimming and J lost 10 bases, with 11 bases between them. The length of the CDR3 is 14 residues. Germline-derived CDR1 and CDR2 are SGDLS and YYNGEE. Sequencing was done on a sample of PBMCs or a T cell subset sorted from them (not recorded which). The rearrangement uses TRBV9 and TRBJ1-6; D unresolved. The sequence derives from a man aged 18-30 years who had mild COVID-19 (a few samples of this study predate the infection). Cell type and time point are not known. CDR3 nucleotide sequence: TGTGCCAGCAGCGTAGAAGAGGGAAGGTCACCCCTCCACTTT. Amino acids: CASSVEEGRSPLHF.